Below are 4 T cell receptor beta chains sequenced from a single sample in a study of blood T cell repertoires in COVID-19. This table comes from immunoSEQ multiplex PCR, and its TCRdb copy is limited to in-frame clones, with some not included. The table shows around 150,000 clones, with more than 75% occurring only once. The sample was peripheral blood. Receptor source: a man aged 55-75 years who had recovered from COVID-19.

This clone was picked up a small number of times. The V and J genes are TRBV5-4 and TRBJ1-6; D unresolved. The CDR3 length is 13 residues. CDR1 and CDR2 from the germline V gene are SGHNT and YYREEE (reference sequence). V lost 0 bases to trimming and J lost 7 bases, with 5 bases between them. This chain's CDR3 is CASSLAGNSPLHF. Here the CDR3 DNA reads TGTGCCAGCAGCTTGGCGGGAAATTCACCCCTCCACTTT.

A word on this clone: The junction departs from the called germline gene at one end, perhaps through a read error. The chain couples TRBV7-7 to TRBJ2-3, with 9 nucleotides matching TRBD1. This CDR3 comprises 15 residues. Germline loops: CDR1 SSHAT, CDR2 FNYEAQ (reference sequence). The CDR3 DNA reads TGTGCTAGCAGCCCCGGACAGGGGTACACAGATACGCAGTATTTT. The encoded protein is CASSPGQGYTDTQYF.

The chain combines TRBV2 with TRBJ1-2; TRBD1 matches at 8 bases. The V and J ends lost 5 bases and 7 bases, in that order; junction bases with no gene match: 6. The CDR3 has 13 residues. Germline CDR1 and CDR2: SNHLY and FYNNEI. CDR3 in DNA: TGTGCCAGCAGTCCTTTACAGGGGGGTGGCTACACCTTC. It codes for CASSPLQGGGYTF.

This chain links TRBV3-1 (or the pseudogene TRBV3-2) with TRBJ1-2, with D possibly TRBD1 on 6 matching bases. Germline loops: CDR1 LGHDT, CDR2 YNNKEL (reference sequence). The germline V and J ends were trimmed by 4 bases and 6 bases, with 12 bases remaining between them. The CDR3 loop spans 13 amino acids. In nucleotides, the CDR3 is TGTGCCAGCAGCCTACAGGGCGATCATGGCTACACCTTC. Its protein is CASSLQGDHGYTF.